This is a list of T cell receptor beta chains from one sample in a study of T-cell reconstitution after alpha-beta-depleted transplantation in children. TCRdb processed the PCR reads anew with MiXCR; each CDR3 protein has one entry. The data show about 540,000 distinct CDR3 sequences, around 18% seen once. The source was PBMCs from the stem cell graft donor, collected from the stem cell graft. The receptors stem from a human donor who donated a stem cell graft to a child with acute lymphoblastic leukemia. Both conserved end residues are part of each CDR3. A D gene is named only where the DNA matches it firmly. The size field is filled for only some rows; it gives once, few, many or a size class.

v_gene	j_gene	d_gene	abundance	CDR3aa	CDR3nt
TRBV5-5	TRBJ2-7	NA	NA	CASSLDPLVRGVTYEQYF	TGTGCCAGCAGCTTGGATCCCTTAGTAAGGGGCGTCACCTACGAGCAGTACTTC
TRBV20-1	TRBJ1-1	TRBD1	many	CSASDRGGVRNEAFF	TGCAGTGCTAGCGACAGGGGAGGGGTGAGGAATGAAGCTTTCTTT
TRBV11-2	TRBJ1-6	TRBD1	NA	CASSTHGQGVSYNSPLHF	TGTGCCAGCAGCACCCACGGACAGGGGGTTTCCTATAATTCACCCCTCCACTTT
TRBV11-2	TRBJ1-4	NA	NA	CASSRSGVGFGEKLFF	TGTGCCAGCAGCCGTAGCGGGGTCGGGTTTGGTGAAAAACTGTTTTTT
TRBV3-1	TRBJ2-2	TRBD2	few	CASSQDSPSGRIRTGELFF	TGTGCCAGCAGCCAAGATTCCCCTAGCGGGAGAATACGGACCGGGGAGCTGTTTTTT
TRBV27	TRBJ2-2	TRBD2	NA	CASSPRSSGRYSGELFF	TGTGCCAGCAGTCCCCGGAGTAGCGGGAGATACAGCGGGGAGCTGTTTTTT
TRBV10-3	TRBJ2-1	NA	few	CAISDSNEQFF	TGTGCCATCAGTGATAGCAATGAGCAGTTCTTC
TRBV12-3/TRBV12-4	TRBJ2-7	TRBD1	NA	CASSLHQGAKEQYF	TGTGCCAGCAGTTTACACCAGGGGGCTAAAGAGCAGTACTTC
TRBV5-8	TRBJ2-5	TRBD1	NA	CASSRTGGLGETQYF	TGTGCCAGCAGCAGGACAGGGGGCCTTGGGGAGACCCAGTACTTC
TRBV19	TRBJ1-5	TRBD1	few	CASSPWTGYQPQHF	TGTGCCAGTAGTCCCTGGACAGGGTATCAGCCCCAGCATTTT
TRBV5-1	TRBJ2-5	TRBD2	NA	CASSRLARQETQYF	TGCGCCAGCAGCCGACTAGCCAGACAAGAGACCCAGTACTTC
TRBV4-1	TRBJ2-4	TRBD2	NA	CASSQLAGVVVGAKNIQYF	TGCGCCAGCAGCCAATTAGCGGGAGTGGTTGTCGGAGCCAAAAACATTCAGTACTTC
TRBV4-1	TRBJ1-1	NA	few	CASSQDWGQENTEAFF	TGCGCCAGCAGCCAAGATTGGGGCCAGGAGAACACTGAAGCTTTCTTT
TRBV3-1	TRBJ2-7	NA	few	CASSQDRTYYEQYF	TGTGCCAGCAGCCAAGATAGGACGTACTACGAGCAGTACTTC
TRBV19	TRBJ2-1	TRBD2	few	CASSPGLAGLTYNEQFF	TGTGCCAGTAGTCCAGGACTAGCGGGCCTTACCTACAATGAGCAGTTCTTC
TRBV7-9	TRBJ1-4	TRBD1	few	CASSSPQGSLTNEKLFF	TGTGCCAGCAGCTCCCCACAGGGGAGTTTAACTAATGAAAAACTGTTTTTT
TRBV7-9	TRBJ2-3	TRBD2	NA	CASSLHLGEGYTDTQYF	TGTGCCAGCAGCTTACATCTTGGGGAGGGGTACACAGATACGCAGTATTTT
TRBV27	TRBJ1-4	TRBD1	NA	CASSLYVGQGNEKLFF	TGTGCCAGCAGTTTATACGTTGGACAGGGGAATGAAAAACTGTTTTTT
TRBV27	TRBJ2-2	NA	many	CASSFRGAGELFF	TGTGCCAGCAGTTTCAGGGGAGCCGGGGAGCTGTTTTTT
TRBV7-6	TRBJ2-7	TRBD1	NA	CASSLAPGQGLDEQYF	TGTGCCAGCAGCTTAGCCCCGGGACAGGGTCTTGACGAGCAGTACTTC
TRBV29-1	TRBJ2-3	TRBD2	NA	CSGTSGTTDTQYF	TGCAGCGGTACTAGCGGAACCACAGATACGCAGTATTTT
TRBV5-6	TRBJ2-7	TRBD2	NA	CASSSWGRASYEQYF	TGTGCCAGCAGCTCTTGGGGGAGGGCCTCCTACGAGCAGTACTTC
TRBV20-1	TRBJ2-3	TRBD2	few	CSAREIGTSGRESEDTQYF	TGCAGTGCTAGAGAGATAGGCACTAGCGGGAGGGAGAGCGAAGATACGCAGTATTTT
TRBV27	TRBJ2-3	TRBD2	few	CASSWGLAGTPTDTQYF	TGTGCCAGCAGTTGGGGACTAGCGGGAACTCCCACAGATACGCAGTATTTT
TRBV6-1	TRBJ2-6	NA	NA	CASSGGTSSGANVLTF	TGTGCCAGCAGTGGAGGGACCTCCTCGGGGGCCAACGTCCTGACTTTC
TRBV5-1	TRBJ1-5	NA	NA	CASSYDGYSNQPQHF	TGCGCCAGCAGCTACGACGGCTATAGCAATCAGCCCCAGCATTTT
TRBV20-1	TRBJ1-6	NA	NA	CSAILAGGDSPLHF	TGCAGTGCCATCCTTGCGGGGGGTGATTCACCCCTCCACTTT
TRBV24-1	TRBJ2-1	NA	NA	CATGDNEQFF	TGTGCCACGGGAGACAATGAGCAGTTCTTC
TRBV20-1	TRBJ1-1	NA	few	CSASYSGRVWTEAFF	TGCAGTGCTAGTTACTCGGGGAGGGTTTGGACTGAAGCTTTCTTT
TRBV5-6	TRBJ2-1	NA	NA	CASSFEGRTNEQFF	TGTGCCAGCAGCTTTGAAGGTAGGACCAATGAGCAGTTCTTC
TRBV20-1	TRBJ2-1	NA	few	CSVPALRDEQFF	TGCAGTGTTCCCGCCCTTCGCGATGAGCAGTTCTTC
TRBV20-1	TRBJ2-2	TRBD2	NA	CSASPGLAEYTGELFF	TGCAGTGCTAGCCCCGGACTAGCGGAGTACACCGGGGAGCTGTTTTTT
TRBV5-1	TRBJ2-7	TRBD2	few	CASSLVVGRAEYEQYF	TGCGCCAGCAGCTTGGTTGTCGGGAGGGCCGAGTACGAGCAGTACTTC
TRBV5-1	TRBJ2-3	NA	few	CASSLVRGSTSSTDTQYF	TGCGCCAGCAGCTTGGTACGGGGTTCAACTTCTAGCACAGATACGCAGTATTTT
TRBV5-1	TRBJ1-3	NA	few	CASSFEGPGNTIYF	TGCGCCAGCAGCTTCGAGGGGCCTGGAAACACCATATATTTT
TRBV6-1	TRBJ2-7	TRBD2	NA	CASSIPGLVSYEQYF	TGTGCCAGCAGTATCCCGGGACTAGTCTCCTACGAGCAGTACTTC
TRBV11-1	TRBJ1-3	NA	NA	CASSQPRTLTLSGNTIYF	TGTGCCAGCAGCCAACCCAGGACCCTTACCCTCTCTGGAAACACCATATATTTT
TRBV6-1	TRBJ1-1	NA	NA	CASNRIGVPEAFF	TGTGCCAGCAACCGGATAGGTGTCCCTGAAGCTTTCTTT
TRBV15	TRBJ2-4	NA	few	CATSIRDTRQYF	TGTGCCACCAGCATAAGGGACACGCGACAGTACTTC
TRBV11-2	TRBJ2-1	TRBD2	few	CASSFGLAANNEQFF	TGTGCCAGCAGCTTCGGTCTAGCGGCCAACAATGAGCAGTTCTTC
TRBV10-2	TRBJ2-2	NA	NA	CASSPYKGELFF	TGCGCCAGCAGTCCCTACAAGGGGGAGCTGTTTTTT
TRBV20-1	TRBJ2-3	TRBD2	few	CSATGLAGWVDTQYF	TGCAGTGCTACAGGACTAGCGGGATGGGTGGATACGCAGTATTTT
TRBV20-1	TRBJ2-1	NA	few	CSAIQPGAGNEQFF	TGCAGTGCTATCCAACCGGGAGCCGGCAATGAGCAGTTCTTC
TRBV6-1	TRBJ2-2	NA	few	CASKRGSESTGELFF	TGTGCCAGCAAGAGGGGCAGTGAGAGTACCGGGGAGCTGTTTTTT
TRBV9	TRBJ2-5	NA	NA	CASSVSGTGDQYF	TGTGCCAGCAGCGTTTCGGGGACTGGCGACCAGTACTTC
TRBV4-1	TRBJ1-1	NA	NA	CAGSQEEMNTEAFF	TGCGCCGGCAGCCAAGAGGAGATGAACACTGAAGCTTTCTTT